Below, 23 T cell receptor beta chains from the same sample are listed, as sequenced in a study of T cell responses to AZD1222 COVID-19 vaccine. Only in-frame clones appear in the TCRdb table, and some are missing; sequencing was by immunoSEQ multiplex PCR. The profile shows roughly 180,000 clones, roughly 87% of them singletons. This specimen consisted of peripheral blood, obtained on day 0 of AZD1222 vaccination. Receptor source: an adult in good health.

The CDR3 region has the DNA TGTGCCAGTAGTGGACGGATGGCTAATGAAAAACTGTTTTTT. Protein sequence: CASSGRMANEKLFF. The chain links TRBV19 to TRBJ1-4; the D is unclear. The CDR3 totals 14 residues. Germline-derived CDR1 and CDR2 are LNHDA and SQIVND (reference sequence). V lost 5 bases and J 3 bases, leaving 10 bases between the germline ends.

The rearrangement joins TRBV5-1 to TRBJ2-2, with D uncertain. V lost 7 bases, J lost 1 base, and 2 bases lay in between. The CDR3 runs to 11 residues. Germline CDR1 reads SGHRS; CDR2 reads YFSETQ. The CDR3 bases are TGCGCCAGCGTGAACACCGGGGAGCTGTTTTTT. It yields the protein CASVNTGELFF.

This clone was seen a single time. The V and J genes are TRBV18 and TRBJ1-4, with a weak D call TRBD1 (6 bases). This CDR3 spans 15 amino acids. Germline V CDR1 and CDR2: KGHSH, LQKENI. With 5 bases removed from V and 7 bases from J, the gap between germline ends came to 17 bases. The CDR3 sequence is CASSTSRGAGEKLFF. The CDR3 region has the DNA TGTGCCAGCTCAACCTCCCGGGGGGCCGGTGAAAAACTGTTTTTT.

This clone was observed a few times. The chain recombines TRBV7-9 with TRBJ1-2; 7 nucleotides align to TRBD1. The J segment lost 8 bases and the V segment lost 5 bases, leaving 17 bases of the junction unmatched. Germline assignment: CDR1 SEHNR and CDR2 FQNEAQ (reference sequence). The CDR3 runs to 16 residues. The CDR3 protein is CASSPLATGKLGGYTF. The CDR3 coding sequence is TGTGCCAGCAGCCCTCTCGCGACAGGGAAGTTGGGGGGCTACACCTTC.

CDR3 sequence (DNA): TGTGCCAGCAGTCTAGGAGTCAATGAGCAGTTCTTC. It yields the protein CASSLGVNEQFF. The chain links TRBV27 to TRBJ2-1; D gene unclear. The V and J ends lost 5 bases and 6 bases respectively, with 8 bases between them. Germline V CDR1 and CDR2: MNHEY, SMNVEV (reference sequence). This CDR3 is 12 amino acids long.

The CDR3 is CASSPGGLREQYF. Written as DNA, the CDR3 is TGTGCCAGCTCACCCGGGGGTCTGAGGGAGCAGTACTTC. The rearrangement uses TRBV18 and TRBJ2-7, with a weak D call TRBD2 (6 bases). This CDR3 contains 13 residues. CDR1 is KGHSH and CDR2 is LQKENI in the germline V gene. The V end was cut by 3 bases, the J end by 7 bases, with 13 bases between. The full variable domain, its missing parts supplied by reference TRBV18 and TRBJ2-7, is NAGVMQNPRHLVRRRGQEARLRCSPMKGHSHVYWYRQLPEEGLKFMVYLQKENIIDESGMPKERFSAEFPKEGPSILRIQQVVRGDSAAYFCASSPGGLREQYFGPGTRLTVT.

In this sample, this clone turned up a few times. V and J are TRBV6-5 and TRBJ2-7, with D uncertain. The CDR3 covers 15 residues. V gave up 6 bases and J gave up 0 bases, with 15 bases separating them. The germline V gene has CDR1 MNHEY and CDR2 SVGAGI. CDR3 amino acids: CASSDRTDSSYEQYF. The DNA of the CDR3 is TGTGCCAGCAGCGATAGGACGGATAGCTCCTACGAGCAGTACTTC.

This clone has more than one count but fewer than ten. The V call is TRBV28, the J call TRBJ1-2; D is unresolved. With 7 bases removed from V and 0 bases from J, the gap between germline ends came to 6 bases. The V gene's germline CDR1 is MDHEN and CDR2 SYDVKM. The CDR3 consists of 12 residues. In nucleotides, the CDR3 is TGTGCCAGCACGTTGCCTAACTATGGCTACACCTTC. The encoded protein is CASTLPNYGYTF.

V and J are TRBV5-4 and TRBJ2-5, with a possible D match to TRBD2 (8 bases). CDR1 is SGHNT, CDR2 YYREEE, per germline (reference sequence). The CDR3 loop spans 18 amino acids. Trimming took 4 bases from V and 1 from J, leaving 23 bases between them. CDR3 amino acids: CASSGDRASSGLQETQYF. The CDR3 coding sequence is TGTGCCAGCAGCGGAGACAGGGCTTCTAGCGGGCTCCAAGAGACCCAGTACTTC.

V is TRBV29-1 and J is TRBJ1-1; a weak D match, TRBD1 (5 bases). Trimming cost V 4 bases and J 7 bases, with 19 bases left between them. The germline V gene has CDR1 SQVTM and CDR2 ANQGSEA. The CDR3 is 14 amino acids. The CDR3 sequence is CSVAPGRKFFEAFF. CDR3 sequence (DNA): TGCAGCGTTGCACCGGGACGGAAGTTTTTTGAAGCTTTCTTT.

This rearrangement joins TRBV20-1 to TRBJ2-1; D gene uncertain. V lost 0 bases and J 7 bases, leaving 4 bases between the germline ends. The CDR3 is 11 amino acids. The germline gives CDR1 DFQATT, CDR2 SNEGSKA (reference sequence). As DNA, the CDR3 is TGCAGTGCTAGAGACCTGAATGAGCAGTTCTTC. Translated, it gives CSARDLNEQFF.

The chain carries TRBV5-7 and TRBJ1-5, with unresolved D. TRBV5-7 is placed among ORFs of uncertain function. Deletions cut 1 base from V and 5 bases from J, with 10 bases between. The length of the CDR3 is 14 residues. In nucleotides, the CDR3 is TGTGCCAGCAGCTTGCTTTGTCCCTATCAGCCCCAGCATTTT. It codes for CASSLLCPYQPQHF.

CDR3 DNA sequence: TGTGCCAGCAGGGGACAGGGAAGGGACGAGCAGTACTTC. This gives the protein CASRGQGRDEQYF. The chain uses TRBV28 and TRBJ2-7; 9 bases are a match to TRBD1. CDR1 and CDR2 from the germline V gene are MDHEN and SYDVKM. The V and J ends lost 6 bases and 5 bases, in that order; junction bases with no gene match: 5. The CDR3 has 13 residues.

The V and J genes are TRBV5-6 and TRBJ2-7, with TRBD1 matching 9 bases. With V trimmed by 0 bases and J by 2 bases, 6 bases remained unmatched. Germline CDR1 and CDR2: SGHDT and YYEEEE. The CDR3 sequence is 16 residues long. In DNA, the CDR3 is TGTGCCAGCAGCTTGGGAACGGGACAGGGCGCCTACGAGCAGTACTTC. Amino acid sequence: CASSLGTGQGAYEQYF.

The chain carries TRBV6-1 and TRBJ1-1; 9 nucleotides line up with TRBD1. CDR3 length: 16 residues. The J segment lost 4 bases and the V segment lost 3 bases, leaving 9 bases of the junction unmatched. Germline loops: CDR1 MNHNS, CDR2 SASEGT. The CDR3 spells CASSDGRRGQGTEAFF. CDR3 DNA: TGTGCCAGCAGTGATGGCAGAAGGGGACAGGGCACTGAAGCTTTCTTT.

The chain is built from TRBV5-6 and TRBJ1-5, with a tentative D call TRBD1 (6 bases). CDR1 SGHDT and CDR2 YYEEEE come from the germline V gene. The CDR3 covers 15 residues. V lost 4 bases, J lost 4 bases, and 15 bases lay in between. CDR3 protein: CASSGGQTTNQPQHF. CDR3 bases: TGTGCCAGCAGCGGCGGACAGACGACAAATCAGCCCCAGCATTTT.

The rearrangement uses TRBV5-4 and TRBJ2-5; weak D call: TRBD2 (5 bases). V gave up 4 bases and J gave up 1 base, with 11 bases separating them. Germline V CDR1 and CDR2: SGHNT, YYREEE (reference sequence). This CDR3 spans 14 amino acids. This CDR3 reads CASSPPGVQETQYF. The CDR3 nucleotides read TGTGCCAGCAGCCCCCCCGGGGTCCAAGAGACCCAGTACTTC.

CDR3 residues: CASSLDQGLQPQHF. CDR3 bases: TGTGCCAGCAGTTTAGATCAGGGACTTCAGCCCCAGCATTTT. This sequence joins TRBV28 and TRBJ1-5, with D maybe TRBD1 (5 bases). CDR1 and CDR2 from the germline V gene are MDHEN and SYDVKM. V lost 2 bases and J lost 6, with 11 bases in between. The CDR3 is 14 amino acids.

The genes are TRBV3-1 (or the pseudogene TRBV3-2) and TRBJ2-7; 9 nucleotides match TRBD1. CDR3 length equals 17 residues. The J segment lost 9 bases and the V segment lost 3 bases, leaving 18 bases of the junction unmatched. The germline V gene encodes CDR1 LGHDT and CDR2 YNNKEL (reference sequence). This chain's CDR3 is CASSQDNHRDRVARQYF. The CDR3 DNA follows: TGTGCCAGCAGCCAGGACAACCACCGGGACAGGGTTGCGCGGCAGTACTTC.

The V call is TRBV27, the J call TRBJ1-3; no definite D call. This CDR3 contains 14 residues. V gave up 4 bases and J gave up 0 bases, with 7 bases separating them. The V gene's germline CDR1 is MNHEY and CDR2 SMNVEV (reference sequence). CDR3: CASSSGYSGNTIYF. The CDR3 DNA is TGTGCCAGCAGTTCGGGTTACTCTGGAAACACCATATATTTT.

This clone was counted once. The chain combines TRBV19 with TRBJ1-2; D ambiguous. CDR1 and CDR2 (germline): LNHDA, SQIVND (reference sequence). The CDR3 is 12 residues long. Trimming removed 3 bases at V and 5 bases at J, with 7 bases between. Here the CDR3 reads CASSISRYGYTF. The DNA for the CDR3 is TGTGCCAGTAGTATCTCCCGTTATGGCTACACCTTC.

J is TRBJ1-1 and V is TRBV7-8; no firm D call. The CDR3 has 15 amino acids. Per the germline V gene, CDR1 is SGHVS and CDR2 is FQNEAQ. Trimming pared 5 bases from V and 1 base from J, leaving 14 bases between. The CDR3 reads CASSPLSTSNTEAFF. The CDR3 region has the DNA TGTGCCAGCAGCCCATTATCGACATCGAACACTGAAGCTTTCTTT.

The chain recombines TRBV28 with TRBJ2-2; no firm D call. Looked up from germline, CDR1 is MDHEN and CDR2 is SYDVKM. The CDR3 is made up of 14 amino acids. The CDR3 loop is CPSAVKGPTGELFF. The CDR3 nucleotides read TGTCCTTCAGCAGTTAAGGGTCCCACCGGGGAGCTGTTTTTT.